This TCR beta chain was captured in a study of T cells of healthy individuals. This clonotype was seen a few times. Compared with germline, one end of the junction differs, possibly owing to a read error. TCRdb used MiXCR to reprocess the 5' RACE reads, holding one entry per CDR3 protein. In the table there are 50,000 to 55,000 distinct CDR3 sequences, roughly 14% of which are singletons. This CDR3 is 13 amino acids long. Germline values: CDR1 MDHEN, CDR2 SYDVKM. V and J are TRBV28 and TRBJ1-4, with D maybe TRBD1 (5 bases). The sequence was obtained from a human donor in good health. CDR3 sequence: CASSFPEGPINHF. CDR3 nucleotide sequence: TGTGCCAGCAGTTTCCCCGAGGGACCGATCAATCACTTT.